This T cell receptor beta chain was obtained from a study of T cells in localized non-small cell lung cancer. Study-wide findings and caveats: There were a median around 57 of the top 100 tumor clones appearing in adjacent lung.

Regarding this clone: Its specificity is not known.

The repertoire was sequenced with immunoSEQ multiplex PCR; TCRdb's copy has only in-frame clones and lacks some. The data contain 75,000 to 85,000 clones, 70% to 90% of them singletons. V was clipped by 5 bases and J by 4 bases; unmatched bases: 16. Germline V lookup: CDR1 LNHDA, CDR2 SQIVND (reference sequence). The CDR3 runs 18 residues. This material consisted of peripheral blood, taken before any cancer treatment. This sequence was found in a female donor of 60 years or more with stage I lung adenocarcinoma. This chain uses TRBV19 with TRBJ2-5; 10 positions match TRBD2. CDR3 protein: CASSGRLTSGLRGETQYF. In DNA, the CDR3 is TGTGCCAGTAGTGGTCGCTTGACTAGCGGGCTGCGGGGAGAGACCCAGTACTTC. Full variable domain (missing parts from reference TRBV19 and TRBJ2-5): DGGITQSPKYLFRKEGQNVTLSCEQNLNHDAMYWYRQDPGQGLRLIYYSQIVNDFQKGDIAEGYSVSREKKESFPLTVTSAQKNPTAFYLCASSGRLTSGLRGETQYFGPGTRLLVL.